These T cell receptor beta chains were read from a single sample in a study of shared clonotypes between healthy human individuals. Assay used: immunoSEQ multiplex PCR; TCRdb lists only in-frame clones, some missing. The sample has hundreds of thousands of clones, 96% seen once. Sequencing was carried out using naive CD4+ T cells sorted from blood. The receptors here all came from a woman in her 30s in good health. Each CDR3 is given with its conserved first and last residue. A D gene is named only where the DNA matches it firmly. Size is omitted from some rows. Given values are once, few, many or a class for expanded clones.

>TRBV6-5|TRBJ2-1|once|TRBD2
CASSYSSSGNEQFF
TGTGCCAGCAGTTACTCTTCTAGCGGCAATGAGCAGTTCTTC
>TRBV28|TRBJ2-7|NA|TRBD2
CASSLMGGTSYEQYF
TGTGCCAGCAGTTTAATGGGAGGGACTTCCTACGAGCAGTACTTC
>TRBV28|TRBJ2-7|NA|TRBD2
CASGTSGSYPHEQYF
TGTGCCAGCGGGACTAGCGGGAGTTACCCCCACGAGCAGTACTTC
>TRBV19|TRBJ2-1|NA|NA
CASRGMVGSYNEQFF
TGTGCCAGTAGGGGGATGGTAGGCTCCTACAATGAGCAGTTCTTC
>TRBV28|TRBJ2-1|NA|NA
CASSSYPESNEQFF
TGTGCCAGCAGTTCCTACCCCGAGAGCAATGAGCAGTTCTTC
>TRBV18|TRBJ2-6|NA|TRBD1
CASSHIPGQGSSGANVLTF
TGTGCCAGCTCACACATACCGGGACAGGGATCCTCTGGGGCCAACGTCCTAACTTTC
>TRBV5-8|TRBJ1-4|NA|NA
CASSPALNRVNEKLFF
TGTGCCAGCAGCCCCGCATTAAACAGGGTTAATGAAAAACTGTTTTTT
>TRBV18|TRBJ2-1|NA|TRBD2
CASSPKREGRHEQFF
TGTGCCAGCTCACCAAAGCGGGAGGGCCGACATGAGCAGTTCTTC
>TRBV19|TRBJ1-2|NA|TRBD1
CASSTPGTGDGYTF
TGTGCCAGTAGTACCCCCGGGACAGGGGATGGCTACACCTTC
>TRBV10-2|TRBJ2-3|NA|NA
CASKWGGQMRGTDTQYF
TGCGCCAGCAAGTGGGGGGGACAGATGAGGGGCACAGATACGCAGTATTTT
>TRBV10-3|TRBJ2-7|NA|NA
CAISESGRGLGAEQYF
TGTGCCATCAGTGAGTCTGGTCGGGGTTTGGGTGCGGAGCAGTACTTC
>TRBV4-1|TRBJ2-3|NA|TRBD2
CASSQRTSGDTQYF
TGCGCCAGCAGCCAGCGGACTAGCGGAGATACGCAGTATTTT
>TRBV5-4|TRBJ2-7|NA|NA
CASSWGTSPSQQYF
TGTGCCAGCAGCTGGGGGACTTCCCCATCTCAGCAGTACTTC
>TRBV4-2|TRBJ1-1|once|NA
CASSQDVRDAEAFF
TGTGCCAGCAGCCAAGACGTGAGGGATGCTGAAGCTTTCTTT
>TRBV5-1|TRBJ2-5|NA|NA
CASSLSPGAETQYF
TGCGCCAGCAGCTTGTCACCCGGGGCAGAGACCCAGTACTTC
>TRBV13|TRBJ2-1|NA|NA
CASSLGSGHEQFF
TGTGCCAGCAGCTTAGGGTCAGGACATGAGCAGTTCTTC
>TRBV28|TRBJ2-1|NA|TRBD2
CASGTSLNEQFF
TGTGCCAGCGGGACTAGCCTCAATGAGCAGTTCTTC
>TRBV7-9|TRBJ2-1|NA|NA
CASSLVSYNEQFF
TGTGCCAGCAGCTTAGTTAGTTACAATGAGCAGTTCTTC
>TRBV10-2|TRBJ2-6|NA|NA
CASSESGGPAGANVLTF
TGCGCCAGCAGTGAGTCGGGGGGGCCCGCTGGGGCCAACGTCCTGACTTTC
>TRBV5-1|TRBJ2-7|once|TRBD1
CASSLSSTGQGIGEQYF
TGCGCCAGCAGCCTATCGTCGACGGGACAGGGCATAGGCGAGCAGTACTTC
>TRBV6-5|TRBJ1-2|NA|TRBD1
CASSSGQEGYGYTF
TGTGCCAGCAGTTCGGGACAGGAGGGGTATGGCTACACCTTC
>TRBV27|TRBJ2-7|NA|NA
CASSLRDGSYEQYF
TGTGCCAGCAGCCTCCGGGACGGATCCTACGAGCAGTACTTC
>TRBV30|TRBJ2-1|NA|TRBD1
CAWVRGGQGRIAEQFF
TGTGCCTGGGTCCGTGGGGGACAGGGAAGGATCGCGGAGCAGTTCTTC
>TRBV7-8|TRBJ2-3|once|NA
CASSLATEDTQYF
TGTGCCAGCAGCTTAGCGACGGAGGATACGCAGTATTTT
>TRBV19|TRBJ1-2|NA|NA
CASSMVGLSGYTF
TGTGCCAGTAGTATGGTAGGGTTATCTGGCTACACCTTC
>TRBV9|TRBJ2-7|NA|TRBD2
CASSVTGTSGYEQYF
TGTGCCAGCAGCGTAACCGGGACTAGCGGCTACGAGCAGTACTTC
>TRBV7-8|TRBJ2-1|NA|NA
CASSLGRDQKQFF
TGTGCCAGCAGCTTAGGGCGGGACCAAAAGCAGTTCTTC
>TRBV28|TRBJ1-5|NA|NA
CASSFSPGQPQHF
TGTGCCAGCAGTTTCAGTCCAGGTCAGCCCCAGCATTTT
>TRBV25-1|TRBJ2-7|NA|NA
CASSKQGGYEQYF
TGTGCCAGCAGTAAACAGGGTGGTTACGAGCAGTACTTC
>TRBV28|TRBJ2-1|NA|TRBD2
CASSRNLAGGYNEQFF
TGTGCCAGCAGCCGGAATTTAGCGGGAGGGTACAATGAGCAGTTCTTC
>TRBV9|TRBJ2-3|NA|NA
CASSVARAESSLDTQYF
TGTGCCAGCAGCGTAGCCCGAGCGGAATCCAGCCTGGATACGCAGTATTTT
>TRBV7-6|TRBJ2-7|NA|TRBD2
CASSSLWVAGGNNYEQYF
TGTGCCAGCAGCTCCCTTTGGGTAGCGGGAGGCAATAACTACGAGCAGTACTTC
>TRBV28|TRBJ2-5|NA|TRBD2
CASTGLAGLQETQYF
TGTGCCAGCACCGGACTAGCGGGGTTACAAGAGACCCAGTACTTC
>TRBV28|TRBJ2-7|NA|NA
CASSLRQSYREQYF
TGTGCCAGCAGTTTAAGACAGAGTTACAGGGAGCAGTACTTC
>TRBV9|TRBJ2-7|NA|TRBD1
CASSVADRNYAREQYF
TGTGCCAGCAGCGTAGCGGACAGGAATTACGCGCGCGAGCAGTACTTC
>TRBV2|TRBJ2-3|NA|NA
CASSRYTDTQYF
TGTGCCAGCAGTCGCTACACAGATACGCAGTATTTT
>TRBV6-5|TRBJ2-7|NA|TRBD2
CASSREGKRNEQYF
TGTGCCAGCAGTAGGGAGGGGAAGAGGAACGAGCAGTACTTC
>TRBV18|TRBJ1-2|NA|TRBD1
CASSPRDRDYGYTF
TGTGCCAGCTCACCCCGGGACAGGGACTATGGCTACACCTTC